This T cell receptor (beta chain) was documented in a study of OX40 agonist ivuxolimab in advanced cancers. Looking at the study overall: Among those enrolled, mean age was 60 years (range about 23 to 79) and 75% to 85% were male. Three patients, one with hepatocellular carcinoma and two with cutaneous melanoma, achieved partial responses.

CDR3 length: 12 residues. With V trimmed by 3 bases and J by 10 bases, 3 bases remained unmatched. CDR1 and CDR2 from the germline V gene are MDHEN and SYDVKM. Only one count was recorded for this clone. Clones were read by immunoSEQ multiplex PCR, and TCRdb kept only the in-frame ones, dropping some. The table lists some 86,000 clones, over 75% of them singletons. The sequencing used CD4+ or CD8+ T cells sorted from blood, collected in a trial of the OX40 agonist ivuxolimab. The V and J genes are TRBV28 and TRBJ2-1; 7 nucleotides agree with TRBD1. The receptor was derived from an adult with an advanced solid tumor such as melanoma, head and neck, liver or kidney cancer. CDR3 sequence (DNA): TGTGCCAGCAGTTTCCGACAGGGAGAGCAGTTCTTC. Translating gives CASSFRQGEQFF.